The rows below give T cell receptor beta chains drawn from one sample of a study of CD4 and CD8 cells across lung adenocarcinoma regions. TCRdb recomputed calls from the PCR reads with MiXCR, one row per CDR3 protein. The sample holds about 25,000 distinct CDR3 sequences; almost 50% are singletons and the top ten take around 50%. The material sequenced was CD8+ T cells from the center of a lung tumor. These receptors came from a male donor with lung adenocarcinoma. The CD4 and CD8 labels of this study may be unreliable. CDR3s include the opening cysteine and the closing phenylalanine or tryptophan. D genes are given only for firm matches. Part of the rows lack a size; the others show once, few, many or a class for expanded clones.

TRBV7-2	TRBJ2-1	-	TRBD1	TGTGCCAGCAGCCAAGGACAGGCAAGGTACTTC	CASSQGQARYF
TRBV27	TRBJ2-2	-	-	TGTGCCAGCAGTGGTTGGTTGGCCGGGGAGCTGTTTTTT	CASSGWLAGELFF
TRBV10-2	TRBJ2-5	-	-	TGCGCCAGCGGTGAGCCCGCGGGCCGTGACACAGAGACCCAGTACTTC	CASGEPAGRDTETQYF
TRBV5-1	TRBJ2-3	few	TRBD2	TGCGCCAGCAGCTCCGGACTAGCGGCTAGCACAGATACGCAGTATTTT	CASSSGLAASTDTQYF
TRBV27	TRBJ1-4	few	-	TGTGCCAGCAGTATACAGGGTGGGGGAAAACTGTTTTTT	CASSIQGGGKLFF
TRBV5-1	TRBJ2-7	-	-	TGCGCCAGCAGAGAGGATCGGGGGGAGCAGTACTTC	CASREDRGEQYF
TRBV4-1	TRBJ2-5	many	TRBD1	TGCGCCAGCAGCCATTCGGACAGGGTCGGGAAGACCCAGTACTTC	CASSHSDRVGKTQYF
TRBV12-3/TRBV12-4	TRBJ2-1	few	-	TGTGCCAGCAGTTTATTGGGGTTTAACAATGAGCAGTTCTTC	CASSLLGFNNEQFF
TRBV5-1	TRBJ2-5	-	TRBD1	TGCGCCAGCAGCTCCTCGACAGGGGGACGTTTGGAGCAGTACTTC	CASSSSTGGRLEQYF
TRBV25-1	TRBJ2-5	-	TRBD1	TGTGCCAGCAGCAGCACCGGGACAGGGGGCGCCGGGACCCAGTACTTC	CASSSTGTGGAGTQYF
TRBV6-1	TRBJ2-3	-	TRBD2	TGTGCCAGCGCGGGTGTGGCGGGAGGGACGCAGTATTTT	CASAGVAGGTQYF
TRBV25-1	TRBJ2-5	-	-	TGTGCGGGCCTCGGGGTAAGCTACCAAGACACCCAGTACTTC	CAGLGVSYQDTQYF
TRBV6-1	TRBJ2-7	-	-	TGTCCCAGCAGGCGGCTCAGTGCCACAGATACGCAGTACTTC	CPSRRLSATDTQYF
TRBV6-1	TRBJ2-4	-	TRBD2	TGTGCCAGTTGGGGGGGTAGCGGACCCAAAGATACGCAGTACTTC	CASWGGSGPKDTQYF
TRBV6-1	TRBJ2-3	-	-	TGTGCCAGCAGTGAACTCCCTGGCACAGAGACCCAGTATTTC	CASSELPGTETQYF
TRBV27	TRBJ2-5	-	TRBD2	TGTGCCAGCAGGGAGGGGAGCGGGGGGGGTGACACAGAGACCCAGTACTTT	CASREGSGGGDTETQYF
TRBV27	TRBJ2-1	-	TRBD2	TGTGCCAGCAGTTTAGAGGCGGGGCTAGCGGGGGGCGATGAGCAGTTCTTC	CASSLEAGLAGGDEQFF
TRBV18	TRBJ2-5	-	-	TGTGCCGCGTCTCGGGGCCGTGAGCCAGAAACCCAGTACTTC	CAASRGREPETQYF
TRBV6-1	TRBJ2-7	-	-	TGTGCCAGCAGTAAGCGGGTTTACGAGCAGTACTTC	CASSKRVYEQYF
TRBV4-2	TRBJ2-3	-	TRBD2	TGTGCCAGCAGTGGCGCGGGAGGAGGGGTAGATACGCAGTATTTT	CASSGAGGGVDTQYF
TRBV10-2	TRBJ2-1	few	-	TGCGCCAGCATTCATCCATCAAGCACAGAGACCCAGTTCTTC	CASIHPSSTETQFF